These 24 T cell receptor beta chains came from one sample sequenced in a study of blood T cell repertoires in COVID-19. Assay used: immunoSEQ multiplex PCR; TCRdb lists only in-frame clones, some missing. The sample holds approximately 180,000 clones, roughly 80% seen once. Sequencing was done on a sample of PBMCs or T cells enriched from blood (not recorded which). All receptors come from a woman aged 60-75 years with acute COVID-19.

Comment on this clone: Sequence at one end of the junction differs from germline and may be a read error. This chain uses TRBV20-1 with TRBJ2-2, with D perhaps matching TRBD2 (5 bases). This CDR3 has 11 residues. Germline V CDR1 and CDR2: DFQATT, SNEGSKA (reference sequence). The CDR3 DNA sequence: TGCAGTGCTAGTTGGTCCGGGAAGCTGTTTTTT. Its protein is CSASWSGKLFF.

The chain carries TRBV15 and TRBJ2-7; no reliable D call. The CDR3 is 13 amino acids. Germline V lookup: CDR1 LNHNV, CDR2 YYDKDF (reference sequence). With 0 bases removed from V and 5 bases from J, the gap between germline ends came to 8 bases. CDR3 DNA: TGTGCCACCAGCAGAGACAGGCTGCACGAGCAGTACGTC. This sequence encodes CATSRDRLHEQYV.

This chain's CDR3 is CASNEGGYTDTQYF. Here the CDR3 DNA reads TGTGCCAGCAACGAGGGCGGATACACAGATACGCAGTATTTT. The chain is built from TRBV6-5 and TRBJ2-3, with D possibly TRBD2 on 5 matching bases. The CDR3 covers 14 residues. Germline CDR1 reads MNHEY; CDR2 reads SVGAGI. Trimming shortened V by 7 bases and J by 2 bases, and 13 bases separated the two germline ends.

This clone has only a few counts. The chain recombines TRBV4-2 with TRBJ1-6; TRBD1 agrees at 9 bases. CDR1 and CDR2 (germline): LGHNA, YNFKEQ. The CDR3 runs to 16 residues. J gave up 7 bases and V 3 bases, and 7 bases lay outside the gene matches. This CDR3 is CASSHRPGQGNSPLHF. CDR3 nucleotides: TGTGCCAGCAGCCATCGACCCGGACAGGGGAATTCACCCCTCCACTTT.

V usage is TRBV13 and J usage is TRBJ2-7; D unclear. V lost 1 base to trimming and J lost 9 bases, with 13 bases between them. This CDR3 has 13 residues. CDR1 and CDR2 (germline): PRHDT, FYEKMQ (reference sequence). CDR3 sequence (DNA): TGTGCCAGCAGCTTAGTGTACCGCCCGGGGCAGTACTTC. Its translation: CASSLVYRPGQYF.

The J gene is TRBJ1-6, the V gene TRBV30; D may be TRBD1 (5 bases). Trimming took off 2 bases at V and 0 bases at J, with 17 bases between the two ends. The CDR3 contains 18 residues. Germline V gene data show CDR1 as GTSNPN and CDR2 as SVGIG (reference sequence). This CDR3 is CAWSPYPQGGSYNSPLHF. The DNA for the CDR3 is TGTGCCTGGAGTCCATACCCCCAGGGCGGCTCCTATAATTCACCCCTCCACTTT.

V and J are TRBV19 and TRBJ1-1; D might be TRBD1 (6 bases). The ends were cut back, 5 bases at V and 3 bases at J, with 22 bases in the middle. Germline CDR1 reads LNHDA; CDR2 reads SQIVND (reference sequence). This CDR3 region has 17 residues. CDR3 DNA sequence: TGTGCCAGTAGTGTAATCTTTGGGACACAGCCCTACACTGAAGCTTTCTTT. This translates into CASSVIFGTQPYTEAFF.

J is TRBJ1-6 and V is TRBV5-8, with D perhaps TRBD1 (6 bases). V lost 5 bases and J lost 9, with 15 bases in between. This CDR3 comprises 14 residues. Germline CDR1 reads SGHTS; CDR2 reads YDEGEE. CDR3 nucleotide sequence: TGTGCCAGCAGTCGTAGTAACAGGGCTTCACCCCTCCACTTT. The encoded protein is CASSRSNRASPLHF.

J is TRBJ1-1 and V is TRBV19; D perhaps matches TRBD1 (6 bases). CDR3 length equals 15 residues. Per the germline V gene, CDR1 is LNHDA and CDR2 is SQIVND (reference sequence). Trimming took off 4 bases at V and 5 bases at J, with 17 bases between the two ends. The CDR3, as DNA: TGTGCCAGTAGTAACCCAGGACAGACCGGGACTGAAGCTTTCTTT. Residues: CASSNPGQTGTEAFF.

The CDR3 region has the DNA TGTGCCAGCAGCTCGAGACCAGTAGACAGGATTACTGAAGCTTTCTTT. Translated: CASSSRPVDRITEAFF. The chain combines TRBV7-9 with TRBJ1-1, with a possible D match to TRBD1 (6 bases). Trimming removed 4 bases from V and 5 bases from J, with 20 bases in between. Germline V gene sequence: CDR1 SEHNR, CDR2 FQNEAQ (reference sequence). The CDR3 is made up of 16 amino acids.

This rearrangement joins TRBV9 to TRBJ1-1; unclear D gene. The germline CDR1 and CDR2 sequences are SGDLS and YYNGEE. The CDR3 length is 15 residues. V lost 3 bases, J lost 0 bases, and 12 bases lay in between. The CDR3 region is CASSGRRALNTEAFF. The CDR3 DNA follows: TGTGCCAGCAGCGGTAGGAGGGCTTTGAACACTGAAGCTTTCTTT.

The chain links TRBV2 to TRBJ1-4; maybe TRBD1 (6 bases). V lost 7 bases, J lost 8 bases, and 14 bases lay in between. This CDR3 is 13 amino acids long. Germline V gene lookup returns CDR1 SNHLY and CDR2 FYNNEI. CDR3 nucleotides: TGTGCCAGCACTCCAAACAGGGCCGAAAAACTGTTTTTT. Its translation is CASTPNRAEKLFF. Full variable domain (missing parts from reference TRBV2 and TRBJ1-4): EPEVTQTPSHQVTQMGQEVILRCVPISNHLYFYWYRQILGQKVEFLVSFYNNEISEKSEIFDDQFSVERPDGSNFTLKIRSTKLEDSAMYFCASTPNRAEKLFFGSGTQLSVL.

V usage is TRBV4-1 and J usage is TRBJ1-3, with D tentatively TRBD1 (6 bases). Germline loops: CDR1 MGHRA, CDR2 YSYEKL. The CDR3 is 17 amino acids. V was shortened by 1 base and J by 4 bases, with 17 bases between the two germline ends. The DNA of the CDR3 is TGCGCCAGCAGCCAAGGCGCAGCAGGGGCAACCGGAAACACCATATATTTT. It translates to CASSQGAAGATGNTIYF.

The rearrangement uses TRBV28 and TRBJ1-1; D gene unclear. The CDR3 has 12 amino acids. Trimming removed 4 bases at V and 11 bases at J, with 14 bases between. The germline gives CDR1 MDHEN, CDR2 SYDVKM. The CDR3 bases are TGTGCCAGCAGTTCTGTCACTTCGATTGCTTTCTTT. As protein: CASSSVTSIAFF.

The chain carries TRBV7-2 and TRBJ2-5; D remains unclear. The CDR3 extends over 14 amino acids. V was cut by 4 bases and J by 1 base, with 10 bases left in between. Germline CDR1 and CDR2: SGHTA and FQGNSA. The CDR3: CASSSTQIQETQYF. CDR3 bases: TGTGCCAGCAGCTCCACACAAATCCAAGAGACCCAGTACTTC.

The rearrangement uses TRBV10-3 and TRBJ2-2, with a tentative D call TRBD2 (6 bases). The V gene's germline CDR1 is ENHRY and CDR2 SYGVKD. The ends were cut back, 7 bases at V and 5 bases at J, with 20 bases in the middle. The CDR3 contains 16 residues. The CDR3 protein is CAITSRRLVRTGELFF. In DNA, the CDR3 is TGTGCCATCACCTCTCGTAGACTAGTAAGGACCGGGGAGCTGTTTTTT.

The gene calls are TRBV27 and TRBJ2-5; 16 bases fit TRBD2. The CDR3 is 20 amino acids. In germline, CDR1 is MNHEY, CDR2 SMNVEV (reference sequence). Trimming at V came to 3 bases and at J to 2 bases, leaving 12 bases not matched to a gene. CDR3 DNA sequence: TGTGCCAGCAGTTTTGGACACCCGGGACTAGCGGGAGGGCCACAAGAGACCCAGTACTTC. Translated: CASSFGHPGLAGGPQETQYF.

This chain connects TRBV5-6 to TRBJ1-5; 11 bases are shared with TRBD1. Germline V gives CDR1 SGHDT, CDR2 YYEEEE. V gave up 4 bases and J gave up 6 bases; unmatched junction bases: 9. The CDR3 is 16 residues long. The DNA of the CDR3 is TGTGCCAGCAGCGGCGGGACAGGGGGATCTGGTCAGCCCCAGCATTTT. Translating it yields CASSGGTGGSGQPQHF.

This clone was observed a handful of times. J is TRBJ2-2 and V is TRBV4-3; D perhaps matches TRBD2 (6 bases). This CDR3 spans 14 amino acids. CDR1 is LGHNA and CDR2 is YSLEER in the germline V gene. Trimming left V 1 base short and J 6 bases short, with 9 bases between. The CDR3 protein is CASSQGLVPGELFF. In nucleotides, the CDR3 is TGCGCCAGCAGCCAAGGACTAGTACCCGGGGAGCTGTTTTTT.

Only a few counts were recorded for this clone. CDR3 residues: CASQGGYEQYF. CDR3 sequence (DNA): TGCGCCTCTCAGGGCGGCTACGAGCAGTACTTC. The V call is TRBV5-1, the J call TRBJ2-7, with D perhaps matching TRBD1 (5 bases). Trimming stripped 10 bases from V and 3 bases from J, with 11 bases between. The CDR3 contains 11 residues. In germline, CDR1 is SGHRS, CDR2 YFSETQ. Full variable domain (remainder filled in from reference TRBV5-1 and TRBJ2-7): KAGVTQTPRYLIKTRGQQVTLSCSPISGHRSVSWYQQTPGQGLQFLFEYFSETQRNKGNFPGRFSGRQFSNSRSEMNVSTLELGDSALYLCASQGGYEQYFGPGTRLTVT.

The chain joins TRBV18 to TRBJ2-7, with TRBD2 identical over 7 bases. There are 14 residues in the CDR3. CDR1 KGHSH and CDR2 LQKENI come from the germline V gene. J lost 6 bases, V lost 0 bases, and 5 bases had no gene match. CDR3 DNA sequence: TGTGCCAGCTCACCACCGGTTGGCGGGAGCGAGCAGTACTTC. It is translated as CASSPPVGGSEQYF.

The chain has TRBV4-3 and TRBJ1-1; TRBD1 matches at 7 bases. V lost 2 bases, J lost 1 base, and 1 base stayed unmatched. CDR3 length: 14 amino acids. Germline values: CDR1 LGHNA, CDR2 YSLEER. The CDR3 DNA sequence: TGCGCCAGCAGCCAACACAGGGGGAACACTGAAGCTTTCTTT. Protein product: CASSQHRGNTEAFF.

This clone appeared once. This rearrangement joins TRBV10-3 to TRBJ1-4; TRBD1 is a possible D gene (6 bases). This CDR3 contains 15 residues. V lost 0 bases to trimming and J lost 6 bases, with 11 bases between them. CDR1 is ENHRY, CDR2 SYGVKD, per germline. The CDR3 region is CAISESRGSDEKLFF. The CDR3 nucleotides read TGTGCCATCAGTGAGTCGAGGGGGTCAGATGAAAAACTGTTTTTT.

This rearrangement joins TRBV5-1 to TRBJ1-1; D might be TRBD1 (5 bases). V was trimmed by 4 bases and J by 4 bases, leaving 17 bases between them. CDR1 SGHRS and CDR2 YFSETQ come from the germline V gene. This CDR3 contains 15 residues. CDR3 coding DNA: TGCGCCAGCAGCCCCCTGGGGGGAGTGGGCACTGAAGCTTTCTTT. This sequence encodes CASSPLGGVGTEAFF.